This TCR beta chain was observed in a study of blood T cells in healthy people across ages. PCR was performed a second time for about 7 to 11 cycles using a sample-barcoded 5' primer and a J-beta primer mix. Each cDNA was tagged by a template-switch adaptor containing 12 random nucleotides. TCRdb fed the 5' RACE reads into MiXCR, producing one record per CDR3 protein. Seen here are about 1 million distinct CDR3 sequences, roughly 24% observed once, and the top ten hold around 0.75%. From germline, CDR1 is LGHNA and CDR2 YNFKEQ. The CDR3 has 18 amino acids. V was clipped by 0 bases and J by 2 bases; unmatched bases: 9. This clonotype has a single count. These data are also associated with another study on T cells of mothers and their children.

The sequenced sample consisted of blood. The chain combines TRBV4-2 with TRBJ2-5; TRBD2 agrees at 10 bases. This receptor was identified in a girl aged 2 to 10 in good health. CDR3 in amino acids: CASSQELAGGGEQETQYF. The CDR3 nucleotides are TGTGCCAGCAGCCAAGAATTAGCGGGAGGAGGGGAGCAAGAGACCCAGTACTTC.